This entry describes one TCR beta chain. The antigen remains unidentified. Original methodology: Junction-only sequences without quality scores were provided by ImmunoSEQ, so filtering was different. Produced via immunoSEQ multiplex PCR; TCRdb's table is partial and in-frame only. The V and J calls and clone size were taken over from that table, and D and trimming were inferred from the DNA. The data contain 630,000 or so clones, 95% to 98% of them seen just once; the ten biggest clones take up approximately 0.3%. The entry originates in a study of shared clonotypes between healthy human individuals. Naive CD8 cells comprised CD45RO-negative, CCR7-positively selected cells, excluding terminally differentiated effector memory CD45RA+ cells. The donors, all of them Caucasian adults, lived in Nashville, Tennessee. The study's findings and limits: Compared with clonotypes that all four donors shared, non-shared clonotypes had lower generation probabilities.

This receptor was taken from a man aged 25-45 years in good health. Material: naive CD8+ T cells sorted from blood.

The DNA for the CDR3 is TGTGCCAGCAGTTTTATCGGGGCCGTCACGAACTATGGCTACACCTTC. Amino acids: CASSFIGAVTNYGYTF. The gene calls are TRBV27 and TRBJ1-2; tentative D call: TRBD1 (5 bases). Per germline, CDR1 MNHEY and CDR2 SMNVEV (reference sequence). The CDR3 loop spans 16 amino acids. V shed 3 bases and J shed 2 bases, with 16 bases lying between them.